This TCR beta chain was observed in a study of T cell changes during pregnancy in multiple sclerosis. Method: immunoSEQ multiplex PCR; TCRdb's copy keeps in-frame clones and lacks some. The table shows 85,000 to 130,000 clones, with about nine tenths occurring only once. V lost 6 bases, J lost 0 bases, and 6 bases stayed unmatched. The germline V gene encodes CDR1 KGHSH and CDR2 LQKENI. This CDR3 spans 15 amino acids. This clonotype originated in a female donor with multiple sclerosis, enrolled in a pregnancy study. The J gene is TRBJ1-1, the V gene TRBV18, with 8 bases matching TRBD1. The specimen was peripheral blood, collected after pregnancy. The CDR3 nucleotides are TGTGCCAGCTCCCTGTCAGGGGGCGTGAACACTGAAGCTTTCTTT. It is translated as CASSLSGGVNTEAFF.